The 28 T cell receptor beta chains in this list originate from one sample, sequenced in a study of a mutant IDH1 vaccine in newly diagnosed glioma (TCRdb year 2021). In the paper's terms, the time point label means: baseline, week 1 (first vaccination visit). The sample's treatment or condition, from its label and the paper: pre-vaccination baseline after standard-of-care therapy. Libraries were built with the immunoSEQ multiplex PCR assay. Not all clones reach the TCRdb copy of this immuneACCESS table, which keeps in-frame sequences only. Checked studies attribute under half of the gap to unresolved V genes and leave the rest unexplained. Counted in this sample were approximately 36,000 clones; roughly 92% of them appeared once. 15% to 20% of the sample is taken by the ten largest. The source material was PBMCs, sampled from a glioma patient treated with radiotherapy, temozolomide or both. The receptors were gathered from a man younger than 35 with glioma.

The chain couples TRBV7-2 to TRBJ2-3; D not resolved. CDR1 is SGHTA and CDR2 is FQGNSA in the germline V gene. There are 14 residues in the CDR3. Trimming took 2 bases from V and 4 from J, leaving 10 bases between them. CDR3 sequence (DNA): TGTGCCAGCAGCTTACAAATAGTTGCAGATACGCAGTATTTT. Amino acids: CASSLQIVADTQYF.

This clone was recorded a few times. V gene TRBV6-5 combines with J gene TRBJ1-1; 12 bases line up with TRBD1. This CDR3 spans 14 amino acids. CDR1 MNHEY and CDR2 SVGAGI come from the germline V gene. Trimming took 6 bases from V and 12 from J; bases not matched to a gene: 11. Here the CDR3 reads CASRLSGTGGESFF. The CDR3 DNA follows: TGTGCCAGCAGACTTTCCGGGACAGGGGGCGAATCTTTCTTT.

A few counts support this clone. The V gene is TRBV5-6, the J gene TRBJ2-2; TRBD1 agrees at 7 bases. The V segment lost 4 bases and the J segment 1 base; nucleotides outside the gene matches: 4. CDR3 size: 15 residues. Germline lookup yields CDR1 SGHDT and CDR2 YYEEEE. The DNA of the CDR3 is TGTGCCAGCAGCCCGCGACAGGGGAACACCGGGGAGCTGTTTTTT. Its translation is CASSPRQGNTGELFF.

The genes are TRBV29-1 and TRBJ2-3; D is unclear. The CDR3 extends over 14 amino acids. Germline CDR1 and CDR2: SQVTM and ANQGSEA. Trimming took off 7 bases at V and 4 bases at J, with 18 bases between the two ends. Written as DNA, the CDR3 is TGCAGCGCCTCAGGTGCCAGCAGCTCAGATACGCAGTATTTT. It yields the protein CSASGASSSDTQYF.

Details on this clone: Relative to the germline gene, one junction end is altered; a read error may explain this. J is TRBJ2-2 and V is TRBV28; D possibly uses TRBD1 or TRBD2 (5 bases each). The germline gives CDR1 MDHEN, CDR2 SYDVKM. The CDR3 extends over 14 amino acids. CDR3 sequence (DNA): TGTGCCAGCAGTTTGGCAGGGAACACCGGGGAGCTGCTTTTT. Translating gives CASSLAGNTGELLF. The variable domain in full, with the rest retrieved from reference TRBV28 and TRBJ2-2, is DVKVTQSSRYLVKRTGEKVFLECVQDMDHENMFWYRQDPGLGLRLIYFSYDVKMKEKGDIPEGYSVSREKKERFSLILESASTNQTSMYLCASSLAGNTGELLFGEGSRLTVL.

CDR3 nucleotide sequence: TGTGCCAGCAGCCCGGACAGGGCAGGGGCCAACGTCCTGACTTTC. Protein sequence: CASSPDRAGANVLTF. The gene calls are TRBV7-9 and TRBJ2-6, with 8 bases lining up with TRBD1. Germline trimming cut 5 bases from V and 4 bases from J; bases unmatched to any gene: 4. CDR3 size: 15 residues. Germline CDR1 reads SEHNR; CDR2 reads FQNEAQ (reference sequence).

This chain links TRBV28 with TRBJ1-2, with 8 bases lining up with TRBD1. This CDR3 is 16 amino acids long. The V gene end was trimmed by 5 bases and the J gene end by 6 bases; junction bases not matched to a gene: 14. Germline CDR1 reads MDHEN; CDR2 reads SYDVKM. The chain's CDR3 is CASSPPPGGAGNGYTF. The CDR3 region has the DNA TGTGCCAGCAGTCCTCCCCCAGGGGGCGCTGGAAATGGCTACACCTTC.

This chain joins TRBV28 and TRBJ1-2; D is uncertain. Trimming removed 5 bases from V and 1 base from J, with 8 bases in between. Germline CDR1 is MDHEN and CDR2 is SYDVKM. The CDR3 totals 13 residues. CDR3: CASSPLSNYGYTF. CDR3 DNA: TGTGCCAGCAGTCCGCTCAGTAACTATGGCTACACCTTC.

The V call is TRBV30, the J call TRBJ2-1; D ambiguous. Trimming shortened V by 4 bases and J by 4 bases, and 14 bases separated the two germline ends. Per germline, CDR1 GTSNPN and CDR2 SVGIG (reference sequence). The CDR3 is 14 residues long. Written as DNA, the CDR3 is TGTGCCTGGACGCCCTCCGCTCAATACAATGAGCAGTTCTTC. It translates to CAWTPSAQYNEQFF. The variable domain in full, completed from reference TRBV30 and TRBJ2-1, reads SQTIHQWPATLVQPVGSPLSLECTVEGTSNPNLYWYRQAAGRGLQLLFYSVGIGQISSEVPQNLSASRPQDRQFILSSKKLLLSDSGFYLCAWTPSAQYNEQFFGPGTRLTVL.

The genes are TRBV6-6 and TRBJ1-1; D is ambiguous. Germline lookup yields CDR1 MNHNY and CDR2 SVGAGI (reference sequence). Trimming shortened V by 6 bases and J by 0 bases, and 8 bases separated the two germline ends. This CDR3 comprises 13 residues. CDR3 DNA: TGTGCCAGCAGCCGCGGCCTGAACACTGAAGCTTTCTTT. Its protein is CASSRGLNTEAFF.

The chain uses TRBV9 and TRBJ1-3; perhaps TRBD1 as D (5 bases). This CDR3 spans 15 amino acids. The V end was cut by 2 bases, the J end by 1 base, with 10 bases between. The germline V gene has CDR1 SGDLS and CDR2 YYNGEE. The CDR3 DNA reads as TGTGCCAGCAGCGTCCGGGACGGATCTGGAAACACCATATATTTT. Its translation is CASSVRDGSGNTIYF.

The chain is built from TRBV6-1 and TRBJ2-7, with 7 bases fitting TRBD2. This CDR3 has 14 residues. Germline CDR1 reads MNHNS; CDR2 reads SASEGT. Trimming at V came to 1 base and at J to 6 bases, leaving 6 bases not matched to a gene. The CDR3 protein is CASSEGGGSTEQYF. CDR3 nucleotide sequence: TGTGCCAGCAGTGAAGGCGGCGGGAGTACCGAGCAGTACTTC.

The chain employs TRBV6-1 and TRBJ2-7; TRBD2 aligns across 7 bases. The CDR3 extends over 14 amino acids. CDR1 MNHNS and CDR2 SASEGT come from the germline V gene. V gave up 2 bases and J gave up 3 bases; unmatched junction bases: 4. CDR3 DNA: TGTGCCAGCAGTGAAATTGGCGGGGGCTACGAGCAGTACTTC. Translating gives CASSEIGGGYEQYF.

The V call is TRBV10-3, the J call TRBJ1-2; 7 nucleotides line up with TRBD1. CDR3 length: 17 amino acids. Per the germline V gene, CDR1 is ENHRY and CDR2 is SYGVKD. V shed 0 bases and J 2 bases; nucleotides not matched to a gene: 9. The CDR3 region has the DNA TGTGCCATCAGTGAGTCTTCGGGGTTGGGACAGAACTATGGCTACACCTTC. Amino acid sequence: CAISESSGLGQNYGYTF.

The chain employs TRBV7-9 and TRBJ1-4; D gene uncertain. CDR1 is SEHNR, CDR2 FQNEAQ, per germline (reference sequence). Trimming cost V 1 base and J 5 bases, with 8 bases left between them. CDR3 length: 14 amino acids. Here the CDR3 reads CASSLVLANEKLFF. CDR3 nucleotide sequence: TGTGCCAGCAGCTTAGTTTTGGCCAATGAAAAACTGTTTTTT.

The V call is TRBV30, the J call TRBJ1-2; TRBD1 matches at 12 bases. Germline loops: CDR1 GTSNPN, CDR2 SVGIG (reference sequence). V lost 5 bases, J lost 0 bases, and 10 bases stayed unmatched. The CDR3 runs to 17 residues. The CDR3 sequence: CAWAPGQGARANYGYTF. CDR3 DNA sequence: TGTGCCTGGGCCCCGGGACAGGGGGCGCGGGCTAACTATGGCTACACCTTC.

The genes are TRBV6-1 and TRBJ1-4; possibly TRBD1 for D (5 bases). V dropped 2 bases and J dropped 5 bases, with 12 bases sitting between them. The CDR3 totals 15 residues. Germline values: CDR1 MNHNS, CDR2 SASEGT. In DNA form, the CDR3 reads TGTGCCAGCAGTGAATTTGGGACGGGAAATGAAAAACTGTTTTTT. The encoded protein is CASSEFGTGNEKLFF.

The CDR3 DNA reads TGTGCCTGGACCCTGATGGGGGGCGGTGGCTACACCTTC. Encoded protein: CAWTLMGGGGYTF. The genes are TRBV30 and TRBJ1-2; maybe TRBD1 (6 bases). Germline lookup yields CDR1 GTSNPN and CDR2 SVGIG (reference sequence). The CDR3 spans 13 residues. Trimming removed 4 bases at V and 7 bases at J, with 16 bases between.

The CDR3 nucleotides are TGTGCCAGCAGCTTATATGGGCAGGGAGGTGAAGCTTTCTTT. Its translation is CASSLYGQGGEAFF. V gene TRBV7-2 combines with J gene TRBJ1-1; weak D call: TRBD1 (5 bases). Germline CDR1 and CDR2: SGHTA and FQGNSA. CDR3 length: 14 amino acids. With 2 bases removed from V and 7 bases from J, the gap between germline ends came to 14 bases.

V usage is TRBV7-9 and J usage is TRBJ2-3; TRBD1 aligns across 8 bases. Unmatched junction bases numbered 8, after V lost 4 bases and J lost 5 bases. In germline, CDR1 is SEHNR, CDR2 FQNEAQ (reference sequence). This CDR3 has 15 amino acids. The CDR3 protein is CASSSQGAVVDTQYF. The CDR3 DNA reads TGTGCCAGCAGCTCCCAGGGGGCGGTGGTAGATACGCAGTATTTT.

The genes are TRBV27 and TRBJ2-7; D possibly matches TRBD1 or TRBD2 (5 bases each). This CDR3 contains 16 residues. V lost 6 bases and J lost 4, with 22 bases in between. Germline assignment: CDR1 MNHEY and CDR2 SMNVEV (reference sequence). CDR3 protein: CASRDRAGTVKYEQYF. The CDR3 DNA reads as TGTGCCAGCAGAGATCGAGCCGGGACCGTGAAGTACGAGCAGTACTTC.

V and J are TRBV30 and TRBJ2-5; D remains ambiguous. The CDR3 is made up of 15 amino acids. Trimming took off 2 bases at V and 0 bases at J, with 13 bases between the two ends. Germline V CDR1 and CDR2: GTSNPN, SVGIG (reference sequence). The CDR3 here is CAWSLLPAYQETQYF. As DNA, the CDR3 is TGTGCCTGGAGTCTTCTCCCGGCGTACCAAGAGACCCAGTACTTC.

This clone has only one observation. In DNA, the CDR3 is TGTGCCACCAGCACCCCCGGCGGGGGGCAGGAGACCCAGTACTTC. It is translated as CATSTPGGGQETQYF. This chain links TRBV15 with TRBJ2-5; 8 positions agree with TRBD2. The germline gives CDR1 LNHNV, CDR2 YYDKDF (reference sequence). With V trimmed by 4 bases and J by 5 bases, 9 bases remained unmatched. The CDR3 extends over 15 amino acids.

The chain links TRBV14 to TRBJ2-6; D remains ambiguous. The CDR3 spans 14 residues. Germline V lookup: CDR1 SGHDN, CDR2 FVKESK. Between the trimmed V and J ends, which lost 4 bases and 4 bases, there was a span of 8 bases. The CDR3 coding sequence is TGTGCCAGCAGCCTATTGGGGGGGGCCAACGTCCTGACTTTC. Translating it yields CASSLLGGANVLTF.

V and J are TRBV18 and TRBJ1-1; D is unclear. The CDR3 extends over 12 amino acids. The V gene's germline CDR1 is KGHSH and CDR2 LQKENI. Deletions cut 6 bases from V and 6 bases from J, with 11 bases between. CDR3 bases: TGTGCCAGCTCCGCCGGTGAGCCTGAAGCTTTCTTT. Amino acid sequence: CASSAGEPEAFF.

V usage is TRBV29-1 and J usage is TRBJ2-1; TRBD1 is a possible D gene (6 bases). From germline, CDR1 is SQVTM and CDR2 ANQGSEA. The V end lost 4 bases, the J end lost 7 bases, and 17 bases lay between the germline ends. The CDR3 extends over 14 amino acids. The CDR3 loop is CSVAGASDGNEQFF. CDR3 nucleotides: TGCAGCGTTGCAGGGGCCTCTGACGGGAATGAGCAGTTCTTC.

This chain connects TRBV4-3 to TRBJ2-2; TRBD2 agrees at 12 bases. Germline lookup yields CDR1 LGHNA and CDR2 YSLEER. V lost 4 bases, J lost 6 bases, and 6 bases stayed unmatched. The CDR3 has 16 residues. CDR3 coding DNA: TGCGCCAGCAGCCCCAGACTAGCGGGAGTCGCCGGGGAGCTGTTTTTT. Its protein product is CASSPRLAGVAGELFF.

This clone appeared a few times. This sequence joins TRBV27 and TRBJ2-3; the match to TRBD2 covers 7 bases. The CDR3 is 14 amino acids. The trim removed 8 bases at V and 4 bases at J, leaving 9 bases unmatched. Germline V gives CDR1 MNHEY, CDR2 SMNVEV (reference sequence). CDR3 in amino acids: CASSISGKADTQYF. The CDR3 region has the DNA TGTGCCAGCTCCATCAGCGGGAAGGCAGATACGCAGTATTTT.